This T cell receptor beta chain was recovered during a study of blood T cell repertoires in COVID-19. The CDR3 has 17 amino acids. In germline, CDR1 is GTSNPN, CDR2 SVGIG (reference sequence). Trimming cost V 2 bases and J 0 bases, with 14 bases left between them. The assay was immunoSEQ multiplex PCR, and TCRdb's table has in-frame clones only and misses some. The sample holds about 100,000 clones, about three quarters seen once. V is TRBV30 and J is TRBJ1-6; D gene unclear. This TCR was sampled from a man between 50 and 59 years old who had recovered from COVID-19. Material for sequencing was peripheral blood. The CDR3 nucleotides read TGTGCCTGGAGTCCCGTCGGGTTCAGCTCCTATAATTCACCCCTCCACTTT. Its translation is CAWSPVGFSSYNSPLHF.